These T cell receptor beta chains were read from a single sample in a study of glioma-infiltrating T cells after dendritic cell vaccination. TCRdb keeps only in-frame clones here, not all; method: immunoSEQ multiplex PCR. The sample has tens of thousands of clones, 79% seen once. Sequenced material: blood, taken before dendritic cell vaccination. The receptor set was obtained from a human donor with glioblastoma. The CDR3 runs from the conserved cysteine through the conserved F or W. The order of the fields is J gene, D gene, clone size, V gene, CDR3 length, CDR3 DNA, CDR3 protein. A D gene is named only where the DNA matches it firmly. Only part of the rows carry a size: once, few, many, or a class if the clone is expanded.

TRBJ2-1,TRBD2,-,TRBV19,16,TGTGCCAGTAGTTTTAGCGGGACTAGCTCCTACAATGAGCAGTTCTTC,CASSFSGTSSYNEQFF
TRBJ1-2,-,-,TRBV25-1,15,TGTGCCAGCAGTGATTCTTCAGTCAACCTCTATGGCTACACCTTC,CASSDSSVNLYGYTF
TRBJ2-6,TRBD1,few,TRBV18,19,TGTGCCAGCTCACCAGTGCGGGACAGGGCCTTATCTGGGGCCAACGTCCTGACTTTC,CASSPVRDRALSGANVLTF
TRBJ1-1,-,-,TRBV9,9,TGTGCCAGCGGGGACAAAGCTTTCTTT,CASGDKAFF
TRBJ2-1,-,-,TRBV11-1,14,TGTGCCAGCAGCTCCAGTCAGAGAGGCAATGAGCAGTTCTTC,CASSSSQRGNEQFF
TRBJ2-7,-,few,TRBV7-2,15,TGTGCCAGCAGCTTAGATAGGGACAAGATCTACGAGCAGTACTTC,CASSLDRDKIYEQYF
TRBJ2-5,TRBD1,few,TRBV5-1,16,TGCGCCAGCAGCTTGCAGGGGGTCGGCGGTGGAGAGACCCAGTACTTC,CASSLQGVGGGETQYF
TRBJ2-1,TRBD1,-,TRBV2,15,TGTGCCACAACAATGGACAGGCGCTCCTACAATGAGCAGTTCTTC,CATTMDRRSYNEQFF
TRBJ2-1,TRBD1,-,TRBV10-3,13,TGTGCCATCCGGGCAGGGGGAAACAATGAGCAGTTCTTC,CAIRAGGNNEQFF
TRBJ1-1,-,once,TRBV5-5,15,TGTGCCAGCAGCTTTACCGGCGGGGGAGAGACTGAAGCTTTCTTT,CASSFTGGGETEAFF
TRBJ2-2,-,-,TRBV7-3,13,TGTGCCAGCAGCTTCCAGGTTGACGGGGAGCTGTTTTTT,CASSFQVDGELFF
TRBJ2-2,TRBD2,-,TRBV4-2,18,TGTGCCAGCAGCCAAGAACTAGCGGGAGGGCCCCACACCGGGGAGCTGTTTTTT,CASSQELAGGPHTGELFF
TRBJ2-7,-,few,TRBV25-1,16,TGTGCCAGCAGTGAGGTCGGGCAGGGAATTTCCTACGAGCAGTACTTC,CASSEVGQGISYEQYF
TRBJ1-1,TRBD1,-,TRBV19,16,TGTGCCAGTAGTATAGGGGACAGCGCTGGGAACACTGAAGCTTTCTTT,CASSIGDSAGNTEAFF
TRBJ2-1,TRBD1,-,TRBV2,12,TGTGCCAGCAGACAGGGGGTAAATGAGCAGTTCTTC,CASRQGVNEQFF
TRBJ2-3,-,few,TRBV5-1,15,TGCGCCAGCAGCTTGGCTAGCACTAGCACAGATACGCAGTATTTT,CASSLASTSTDTQYF
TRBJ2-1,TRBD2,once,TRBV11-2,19,TGTGCCAGCAGCTTAAGGGGGACTAGCGCCGAGGAACGGTACAATGAGCAGTTCTTC,CASSLRGTSAEERYNEQFF
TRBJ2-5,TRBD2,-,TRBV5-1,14,TGCGCCAGCAGCCCGAGCGGGACCCAAGAGACCCAGTACTTC,CASSPSGTQETQYF
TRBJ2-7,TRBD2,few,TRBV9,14,TGTGCCAGCAGCGTAGCTCAAGCGGGGTACGAGCAGTACTTC,CASSVAQAGYEQYF
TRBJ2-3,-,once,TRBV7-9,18,TGTGCCAGCAGCTTAGAGGTTGGGGGCAGGATAGGTGCAGATACGCAGTATTTT,CASSLEVGGRIGADTQYF
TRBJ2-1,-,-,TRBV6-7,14,TGTGCCAGCTTAGGGGGGGGCGCCTACAATGAGCAGTTCTTC,CASLGGGAYNEQFF
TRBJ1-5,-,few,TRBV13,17,TGTGCCAGCAGCTTAGGTTGGGGCAGGGAGGACAATCAGCCCCAGCATTTT,CASSLGWGREDNQPQHF
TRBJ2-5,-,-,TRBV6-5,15,TGTGCCAGCAGTTACTTCGGGCAAGGACAAGGGACCCAGTACTTC,CASSYFGQGQGTQYF
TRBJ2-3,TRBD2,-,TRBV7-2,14,TGTGCCAGCAGCGTTAGCGGGAGTGCAGATACGCAGTATTTT,CASSVSGSADTQYF
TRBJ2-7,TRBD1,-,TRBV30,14,TGTGCCTGGAGTCCGGCAGGGGGCCGATACGAGCAGTACTTC,CAWSPAGGRYEQYF
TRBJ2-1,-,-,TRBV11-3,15,TGTGCCAGCAGCCAGGATGGCGACTCCTACAATGAGCAGTTCTTC,CASSQDGDSYNEQFF
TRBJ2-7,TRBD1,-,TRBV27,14,TGTGCCAGCAGTGTAGCAGGGGGCATATACGAGCAGTACTTC,CASSVAGGIYEQYF
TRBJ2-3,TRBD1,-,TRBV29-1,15,TGCAGCGCCGAGGGGACAGGGTTTAACACAGATACGCAGTATTTT,CSAEGTGFNTDTQYF
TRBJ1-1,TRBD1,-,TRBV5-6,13,TGTGCCAGCAGCCGTGGGGGACAGACTGAAGCTTTCTTT,CASSRGGQTEAFF
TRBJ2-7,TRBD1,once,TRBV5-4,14,TGTGCCAGCGGACCCGGACAGGGGGCCTACGAGCAGTACTTC,CASGPGQGAYEQYF
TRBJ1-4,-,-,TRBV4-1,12,TGCGCCAGCAGCCCGGACAGTTCAAAACTGTTTTTT,CASSPDSSKLFF
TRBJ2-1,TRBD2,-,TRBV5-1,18,TGCGCCAGCAGCTCCGAGTTAGCGGGAGGGAGCTCCTACAATGAGCAGTTCTTC,CASSSELAGGSSYNEQFF
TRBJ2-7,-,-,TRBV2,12,TGTGCCAGCACGTTCCCTAGCTACGAGCAGTACTTC,CASTFPSYEQYF
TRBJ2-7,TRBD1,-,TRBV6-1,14,TGTGCCAGCAGGGATACAGGGGGCCCCCACGAGCAGTACTTC,CASRDTGGPHEQYF
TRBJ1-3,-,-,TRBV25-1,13,TGTGCCAGCAGCACGGACGTCGGGGACACCATATATTTT,CASSTDVGDTIYF
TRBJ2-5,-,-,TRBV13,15,TGTGCCAGCAGCTTAGTGGGGGCTGGACGGGAGACCCAGTACTTC,CASSLVGAGRETQYF
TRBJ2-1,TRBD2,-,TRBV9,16,TGTGCCAGCAGCTCTTACGGGACTAGCGGCCTTAGTGAGCAGTTCTTC,CASSSYGTSGLSEQFF
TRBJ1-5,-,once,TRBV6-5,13,TGTGCCAGCAGTTTGTGGAGGGATGGGCCCCAGCATTTT,CASSLWRDGPQHF
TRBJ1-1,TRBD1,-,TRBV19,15,TGTGCCAGTAGACGGGACAGGGTGATGAACACTGAAGCTTTCTTT,CASRRDRVMNTEAFF
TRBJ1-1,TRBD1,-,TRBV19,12,TGTGCCAGCAGACAGGGCTACACTGAAGCTTTCTTT,CASRQGYTEAFF
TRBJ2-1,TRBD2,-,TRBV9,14,TGTGCCAGCAGCGCAGCGGGATCCTACAATGAGCAGTTCTTC,CASSAAGSYNEQFF